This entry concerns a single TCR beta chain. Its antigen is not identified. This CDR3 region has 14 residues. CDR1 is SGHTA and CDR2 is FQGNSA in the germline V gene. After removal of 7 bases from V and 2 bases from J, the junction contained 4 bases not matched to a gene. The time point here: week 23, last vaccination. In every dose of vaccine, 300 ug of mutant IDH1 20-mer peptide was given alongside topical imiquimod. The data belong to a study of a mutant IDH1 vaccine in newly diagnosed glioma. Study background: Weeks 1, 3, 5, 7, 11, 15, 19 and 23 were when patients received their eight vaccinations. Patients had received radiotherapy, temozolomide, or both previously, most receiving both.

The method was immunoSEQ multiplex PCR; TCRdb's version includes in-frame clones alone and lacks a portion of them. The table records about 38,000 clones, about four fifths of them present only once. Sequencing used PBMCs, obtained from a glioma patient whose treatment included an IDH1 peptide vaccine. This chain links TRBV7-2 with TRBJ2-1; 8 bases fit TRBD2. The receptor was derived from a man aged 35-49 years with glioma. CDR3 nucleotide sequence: TGTGCCAGCACAGCGGGAGTCACCTACAATGAGCAGTTCTTC. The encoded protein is CASTAGVTYNEQFF.